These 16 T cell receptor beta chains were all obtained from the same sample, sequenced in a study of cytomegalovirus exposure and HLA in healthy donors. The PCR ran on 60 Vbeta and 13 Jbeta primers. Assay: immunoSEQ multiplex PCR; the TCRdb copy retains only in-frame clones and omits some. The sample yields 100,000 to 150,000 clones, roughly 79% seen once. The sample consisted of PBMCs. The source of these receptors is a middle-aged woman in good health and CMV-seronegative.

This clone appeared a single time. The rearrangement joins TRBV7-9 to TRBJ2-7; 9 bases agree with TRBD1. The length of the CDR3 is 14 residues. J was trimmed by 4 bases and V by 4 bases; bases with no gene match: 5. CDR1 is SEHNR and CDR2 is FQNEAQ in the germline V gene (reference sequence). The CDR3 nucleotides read TGTGCCAGCAGCTACCGGGACAGGGCGTACGAGCAGTACTTC. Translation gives CASSYRDRAYEQYF.

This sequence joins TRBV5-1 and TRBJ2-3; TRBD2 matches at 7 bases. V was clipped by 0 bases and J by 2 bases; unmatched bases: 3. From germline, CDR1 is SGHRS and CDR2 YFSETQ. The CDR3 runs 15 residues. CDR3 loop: CASSLVAGNTDTQYF. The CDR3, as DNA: TGCGCCAGCAGCTTGGTAGCGGGTAACACAGATACGCAGTATTTT.

The CDR3 loop reads CASSDQKTTNEKLFF. The CDR3 DNA reads as TGTGCCAGCAGTGATCAGAAGACAACTAATGAAAAACTGTTTTTT. The chain couples TRBV2 to TRBJ1-4; no clear D gene. CDR3 length: 15 amino acids. V was cut by 3 bases and J by 0 bases, with 8 bases left in between. The germline gives CDR1 SNHLY, CDR2 FYNNEI.

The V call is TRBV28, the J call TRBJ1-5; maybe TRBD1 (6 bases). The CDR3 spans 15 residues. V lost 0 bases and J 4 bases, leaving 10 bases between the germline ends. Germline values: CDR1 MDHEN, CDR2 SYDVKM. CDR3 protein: CASSLWGHLNQPQHF. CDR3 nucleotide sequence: TGTGCCAGCAGTTTATGGGGACACCTAAATCAGCCCCAGCATTTT.

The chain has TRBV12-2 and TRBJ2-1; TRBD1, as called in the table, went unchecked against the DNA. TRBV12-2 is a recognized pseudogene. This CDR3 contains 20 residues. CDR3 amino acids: CASRFRKKDNQGQSYNEQFF. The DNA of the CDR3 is TGTGCAAGTCGCTTTAGGAAAAAAGATAACCAGGGTCAGTCCTACAATGAGCAGTTCTTC.

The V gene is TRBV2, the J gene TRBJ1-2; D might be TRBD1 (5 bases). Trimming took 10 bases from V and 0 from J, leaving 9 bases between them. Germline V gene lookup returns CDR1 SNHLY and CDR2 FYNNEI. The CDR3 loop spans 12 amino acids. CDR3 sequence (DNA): TGTGCCACAGACAGCACTAACTATGGCTACACCTTC. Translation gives CATDSTNYGYTF.

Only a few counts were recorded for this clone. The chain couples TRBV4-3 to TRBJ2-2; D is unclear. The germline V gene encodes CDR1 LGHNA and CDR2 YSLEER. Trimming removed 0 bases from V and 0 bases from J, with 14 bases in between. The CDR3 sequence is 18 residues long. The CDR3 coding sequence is TGCGCCAGCAGCCAAGATAGAATAGCCTTCGCGAACACCGGGGAGCTGTTTTTT. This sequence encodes CASSQDRIAFANTGELFF.

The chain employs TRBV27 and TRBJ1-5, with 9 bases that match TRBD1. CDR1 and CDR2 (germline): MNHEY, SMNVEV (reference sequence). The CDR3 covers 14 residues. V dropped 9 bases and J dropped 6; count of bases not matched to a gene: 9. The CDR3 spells CASGDRVKSQPQHF. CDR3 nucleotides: TGTGCCAGTGGGGACAGGGTCAAGAGTCAGCCCCAGCATTTT.

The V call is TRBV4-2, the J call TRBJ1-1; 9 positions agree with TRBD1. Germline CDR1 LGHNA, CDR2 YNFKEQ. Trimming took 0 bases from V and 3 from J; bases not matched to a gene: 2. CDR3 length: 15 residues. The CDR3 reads CASSQEGQGDTEAFF. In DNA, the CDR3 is TGTGCCAGCAGCCAAGAGGGACAGGGAGACACTGAAGCTTTCTTT.

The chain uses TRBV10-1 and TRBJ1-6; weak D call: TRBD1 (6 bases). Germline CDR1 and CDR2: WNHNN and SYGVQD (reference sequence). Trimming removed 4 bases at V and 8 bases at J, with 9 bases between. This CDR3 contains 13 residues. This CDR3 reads CASSGEGDSPLHF. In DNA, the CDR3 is TGCGCCAGCAGTGGGGAGGGGGATTCACCCCTCCACTTT.

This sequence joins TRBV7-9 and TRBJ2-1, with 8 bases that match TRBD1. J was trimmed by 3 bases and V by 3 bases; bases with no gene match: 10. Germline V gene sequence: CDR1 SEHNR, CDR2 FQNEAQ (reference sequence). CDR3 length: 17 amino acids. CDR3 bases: TGTGCCAGCAGCTTGGGCCGGACAGGGCAAGGCTACAATGAGCAGTTCTTC. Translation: CASSLGRTGQGYNEQFF. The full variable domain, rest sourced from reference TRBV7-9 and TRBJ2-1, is DTGVSQNPRHKITKRGQNVTFRCDPISEHNRLYWYRQTLGQGPEFLTYFQNEAQLEKSRLLSDRFSAERPKGSFSTLEIQRTEQGDSAMYLCASSLGRTGQGYNEQFFGPGTRLTVL.

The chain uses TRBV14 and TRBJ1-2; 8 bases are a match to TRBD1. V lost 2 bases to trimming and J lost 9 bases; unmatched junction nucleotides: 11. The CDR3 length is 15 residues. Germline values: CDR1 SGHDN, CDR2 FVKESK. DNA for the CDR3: TGTGCCAGCAGCCAACGACAGGGGATGAGGGGAAGCTACACCTTC. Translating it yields CASSQRQGMRGSYTF.

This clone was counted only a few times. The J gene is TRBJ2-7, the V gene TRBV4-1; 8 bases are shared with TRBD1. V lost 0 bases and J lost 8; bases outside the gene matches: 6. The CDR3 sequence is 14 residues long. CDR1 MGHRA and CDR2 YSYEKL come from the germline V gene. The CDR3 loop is CASSQDGQGRQQYF. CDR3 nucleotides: TGCGCCAGCAGCCAAGATGGACAGGGCAGACAGCAGTACTTC.

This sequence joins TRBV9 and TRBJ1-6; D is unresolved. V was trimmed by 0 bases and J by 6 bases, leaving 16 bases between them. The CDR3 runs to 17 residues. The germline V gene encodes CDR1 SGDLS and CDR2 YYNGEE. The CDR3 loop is CASSVATGGYSNSPLHF. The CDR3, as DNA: TGTGCCAGCAGCGTAGCTACCGGAGGGTATAGTAATTCACCCCTCCACTTT.

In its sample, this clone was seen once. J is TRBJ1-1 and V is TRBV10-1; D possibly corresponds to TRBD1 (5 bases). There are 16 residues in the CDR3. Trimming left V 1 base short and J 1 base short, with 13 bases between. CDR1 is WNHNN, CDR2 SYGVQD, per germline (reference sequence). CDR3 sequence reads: CASSEFLGPTNTEAFF. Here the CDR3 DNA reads TGCGCCAGCAGTGAGTTCTTGGGGCCGACGAACACTGAAGCTTTCTTT.

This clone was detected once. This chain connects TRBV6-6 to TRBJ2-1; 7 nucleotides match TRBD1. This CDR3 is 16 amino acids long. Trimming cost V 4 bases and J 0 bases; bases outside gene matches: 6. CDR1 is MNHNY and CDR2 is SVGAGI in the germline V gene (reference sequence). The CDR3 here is CASSLRTGGSYNEQFF. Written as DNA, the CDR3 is TGTGCCAGCAGTTTAAGGACAGGCGGCTCCTACAATGAGCAGTTCTTC.